This TCR beta chain was identified during a study of T cell repertoires in cytomegalovirus infection. Overall study context: Indicated by public TCR beta signatures were CMV infection and matching HLA type.

Overall study results and limits: Summed public TCR beta family frequency identified CMV carriers bearing the relevant HLA. Dominating the ex vivo response were TCR beta clonotypes that were CMV-specific and HLA-C-restricted.

MiXCR, run by TCRdb on the reads, gives a single entry per CDR3 protein. The table includes some 200,000 distinct CDR3 sequences, roughly 20% detected once. About this clonotype: Its antigen is still unknown.

The origin of this receptor is a human donor in good health (CMV status not recorded). Some clones in this sample may be carry-over from other donors' samples. Material: PBMCs.

CDR3 nucleotide sequence: TGCAGTGCTCCCCAGTGGGACTATGGCTACACCTTC. The encoded protein is CSAPQWDYGYTF. The chain has TRBV20-1 and TRBJ1-2; no definite D call. V was trimmed by 5 bases and J by 3 bases, leaving 10 bases between them. The CDR3 runs to 12 residues. The germline V gene has CDR1 DFQATT and CDR2 SNEGSKA (reference sequence).